This T cell receptor beta chain originates from a study of blood T cell repertoires in COVID-19. Study-wide context: Sites across the United States, Italy and Spain contributed samples from acute and convalescent COVID-19. In each case, the material was cDNA or gDNA derived from T cells, B-cell-depleted T cells, or PBMCs.

The CDR3 is made up of 13 amino acids. Trimming took 4 bases from V and 3 from J; bases not matched to a gene: 5. Looked up from germline, CDR1 is GTSNPN and CDR2 is SVGIG (reference sequence). This clone was seen a few times. Original data processing: Nucleated cell counts were estimated from reference gene primer amplification. Sequencing used immunoSEQ multiplex PCR; TCRdb keeps in-frame clones, though not all of them. D and trimming come from the DNA, and the V and J calls and clone size come from that table. Altogether approximately 250,000 clones are present, about 86% being singletons, with the ten largest covering about an eighth. Seattle cases were enrolled at active infection and followed longitudinally.

The TCR sequence derives from a woman in her seventies with COVID-19, enrolled during active disease. The sequencing sample was made of peripheral blood. V and J are TRBV30 and TRBJ2-7; 8 positions match TRBD1. The CDR3 DNA is TGTGCCTGGAATTCGGACAGGGTCTACGAGCAGTACTTC. It encodes CAWNSDRVYEQYF. Supplemented by reference TRBV30 and TRBJ2-7, the full variable domain reads SQTIHQWPATLVQPVGSPLSLECTVEGTSNPNLYWYRQAAGRGLQLLFYSVGIGQISSEVPQNLSASRPQDRQFILSSKKLLLSDSGFYLCAWNSDRVYEQYFGPGTRLTVT.